Below, one TCR beta chain is given with its context. Its antigen is currently unknown. A read error may produce the germline difference seen at one junction end. This record belongs to a study of tumor-infiltrating lymphocytes in primary liver carcinoma. Study summary: All patients, whether men or women, fell within 30 to 69 years of age. Stage T1-T3 N0M0 and a size of roughly 4.2 to 10 cm characterized the tumors. Roughly 3.65 to 7.5 million productive TCRbeta reads were obtained per sample, with similar numbers across tissue types. Study-wide findings and caveats: In tumor-adjacent and tumor-blood pairs, overlap was lower than in tumor region pairs.

Researchers drew blood RNA from unsorted whole blood and extracted germline DNA as well. A constant-region primer primed TCR beta cDNA synthesis from 500 ng of total RNA. Sequencing libraries for TCR beta derived from three nested multiplex PCR rounds that used slightly modified ARM-PCR. The first two PCR rounds, approximately 11 cycles each, used TRBV1-TRBV30 forward primers and a C-beta reverse primer. TCRdb called the multiplex PCR reads again in MiXCR, with one record for every CDR3 protein. The data contain 300,000 to 350,000 distinct CDR3 sequences, roughly two thirds of them singletons. Germline lookup yields CDR1 SGHNT and CDR2 YENEEA. The CDR3 totals 12 residues.

What was sequenced was peripheral blood. The chain has TRBV11-3 and TRBJ2-3; D not resolved. The clonotype originates from a man aged 35 to 55 with primary liver carcinoma and hepatitis B virus infection. DNA for the CDR3: TGTGCCAGCAACTTAGATACGGGTACGCAGTATTTT. Residues: CASNLDTGTQYF.